What follows are 17 T cell receptor beta chains derived from one specimen sequenced in a study of T cells after posttransplantation cyclophosphamide. TCRdb's copy holds only in-frame clones and misses some; the assay was immunoSEQ multiplex PCR. The sample lists 50,000 to 60,000 clones, 90% to 95% occurring once. The sample consisted of PBMCs. These receptors came from a young woman in good health and a related stem cell transplant donor.

This rearrangement joins TRBV6-5 to TRBJ1-2; D unclear. Trimming left V 1 base short and J 6 bases short, with 9 bases between. The CDR3 sequence is 13 residues long. Germline V gives CDR1 MNHEY, CDR2 SVGAGI. CDR3 DNA: TGTGCCAGCAGTTACTGGAGTGAGGATGGCTACACCTTC. Translated, it gives CASSYWSEDGYTF.

V is TRBV4-1 and J is TRBJ2-7; 10 bases align to TRBD2. The germline CDR1 and CDR2 sequences are MGHRA and YSYEKL. Unmatched junction bases numbered 2, after V lost 2 bases and J lost 4 bases. This CDR3 spans 14 amino acids. The CDR3 coding sequence is TGCGCCAGCAGCCAACTAGCGGGGGTATACGAGCAGTACTTC. This encodes CASSQLAGVYEQYF.

V gene TRBV6-4 combines with J gene TRBJ2-6; 9 nucleotides line up with TRBD1. V dropped 3 bases and J dropped 2; count of bases not matched to a gene: 8. The germline CDR1 and CDR2 sequences are MRHNA and SNTAGT. The CDR3 is made up of 18 amino acids. The CDR3, as DNA: TGTGCCAGCAGTGAGGCGAGCTGGACAGGGGCTGGGGCCAACGTCCTGACTTTC. This codes for CASSEASWTGAGANVLTF.

The chain combines TRBV27 with TRBJ1-5; weak D call: TRBD1 (6 bases). This CDR3 region has 14 residues. The V and J ends lost 6 bases and 3 bases respectively, with 12 bases between them. Germline V gives CDR1 MNHEY, CDR2 SMNVEV (reference sequence). In DNA, the CDR3 is TGTGCCAGCAGAGGTCGACAGGCCAATCAGCCCCAGCATTTT. This codes for CASRGRQANQPQHF.

V usage is TRBV18 and J usage is TRBJ2-7, with 10 positions matching TRBD2. Trimming at V came to 6 bases and at J to 2 bases, leaving 4 bases not matched to a gene. The CDR3 has 14 residues. Germline CDR1 KGHSH, CDR2 LQKENI. The CDR3 is CASSLAGGAYEQYF. For the CDR3, the DNA is TGTGCCAGCTCTTTAGCGGGGGGTGCCTACGAGCAGTACTTC.

This clone appeared once. V usage is TRBV5-1 and J usage is TRBJ2-5; 10 nucleotides align to TRBD2. Germline lookup yields CDR1 SGHRS and CDR2 YFSETQ. V shed 0 bases, J shed 4 bases, and the junction held 6 bases outside the gene matches. The CDR3 length is 16 residues. DNA of the CDR3: TGCGCCAGCAGCTTGGCGTCTAGCGGGGGCATAGAGACCCAGTACTTC. Protein: CASSLASSGGIETQYF.

This chain joins TRBV18 and TRBJ1-1; TRBD1 matches 11 bases. The CDR3 totals 16 residues. With 10 bases clipped from V and 4 bases from J, the junction kept 14 bases outside the gene matches. Germline V CDR1 and CDR2: KGHSH, LQKENI. The CDR3 DNA is TGTGCCACCTCCGGACAGGGGGCTTTCCGGAGCACTGAAGCTTTCTTT. This gives the protein CATSGQGAFRSTEAFF.

This clone has only one observation. The V and J genes are TRBV11-3 and TRBJ2-1; 9 bases agree with TRBD2. Germline CDR1 reads SGHNT; CDR2 reads YENEEA. V lost 2 bases, J lost 6 bases, and 5 bases stayed unmatched. This CDR3 is 15 amino acids long. The CDR3 loop reads CASSLLGGGANEQFF. CDR3 sequence (DNA): TGTGCCAGCAGCTTACTGGGCGGGGGGGCCAATGAGCAGTTCTTC. Together with reference TRBV11-3 and TRBJ2-1, the CDR3 gives the full variable domain: EAGVVQSPRYKIIEKKQPVAFWCNPISGHNTLYWYLQNLGQGPELLIRYENEEAVDDSQLPKDRFSAERLKGVDSTLKIQPAELGDSAVYLCASSLLGGGANEQFFGPGTRLTVL.

Here the CDR3 DNA reads TGCGCCAGCAGCCCCCGACCGGGACAGGGGGCATTATTGAGAGCTGGAAACACCATATATTTT. Residues: CASSPRPGQGALLRAGNTIYF. The chain carries TRBV4-3 and TRBJ1-3, with 12 bases aligning to TRBD1. Germline trimming cut 4 bases from V and 2 bases from J; bases unmatched to any gene: 18. CDR1 is LGHNA and CDR2 is YSLEER in the germline V gene. This CDR3 contains 21 residues.

V and J are TRBV4-3 and TRBJ2-1; 7 bases line up with TRBD2. Trimming at V came to 1 base and at J to 10 bases, leaving 4 bases not matched to a gene. The CDR3 spans 13 residues. Germline CDR1 reads LGHNA; CDR2 reads YSLEER. The CDR3 sequence: CASSQGRREEQFF. As DNA, the CDR3 is TGCGCCAGCAGCCAAGGGAGGCGGGAGGAGCAGTTCTTC.

The rearrangement joins TRBV5-4 to TRBJ2-1; perhaps TRBD1 as D (6 bases). Germline CDR1 reads SGHNT; CDR2 reads YYREEE (reference sequence). V was clipped by 2 bases and J by 6 bases, with 12 bases between them. CDR3 length equals 14 residues. CDR3: CASSFKDRINEQFF. CDR3 bases: TGTGCCAGCAGCTTTAAGGACAGAATCAATGAGCAGTTCTTC.

The chain combines TRBV5-1 with TRBJ2-1, with 9 bases fitting TRBD1. Losses at the gene ends were 0 bases for V and 7 bases for J; bases not matched to a gene: 5. Germline CDR1 is SGHRS and CDR2 is YFSETQ. The CDR3 totals 15 residues. DNA of the CDR3: TGCGCCAGCAGCTTGGTCGGGGACAGGGCTAATGAGCAGTTCTTC. Translating it yields CASSLVGDRANEQFF.

This rearrangement joins TRBV4-2 to TRBJ2-2, with D uncertain. Germline lookup yields CDR1 LGHNA and CDR2 YNFKEQ. The V end lost 1 base, the J end lost 1 base, and 7 bases lay between the germline ends. There are 15 residues in the CDR3. For the CDR3, the DNA is TGTGCCAGCAGCCAAGGCGGAGTGAACACCGGGGAGCTGTTTTTT. Its translation is CASSQGGVNTGELFF.

V usage is TRBV27 and J usage is TRBJ1-5; no clear D gene. CDR1 MNHEY and CDR2 SMNVEV come from the germline V gene (reference sequence). The V end was cut by 8 bases, the J end by 5 bases, with 13 bases between. The CDR3 is 13 residues long. CDR3 sequence: CASGTEYHQPQHF. In DNA, the CDR3 is TGTGCCAGCGGTACAGAGTATCATCAGCCCCAGCATTTT.

This clone came up once. The rearrangement uses TRBV9 and TRBJ2-2, with TRBD2 identical over 10 bases. Per the germline V gene, CDR1 is SGDLS and CDR2 is YYNGEE. The CDR3 contains 17 residues. J lost 2 bases, V lost 3 bases, and 7 bases had no gene match. CDR3 nucleotide sequence: TGTGCCAGCAGCGGCGCTAGCGGGGGCCTCAACACCGGGGAGCTGTTTTTT. This codes for CASSGASGGLNTGELFF.

The chain carries TRBV19 and TRBJ1-1, with D maybe TRBD1 (5 bases). This CDR3 spans 12 amino acids. Germline V gives CDR1 LNHDA, CDR2 SQIVND (reference sequence). Trimming pared 1 base from V and 5 bases from J, leaving 5 bases between. CDR3 amino acids: CASSIAGTEAFF. DNA of the CDR3: TGTGCCAGTAGTATAGCAGGGACTGAAGCTTTCTTT.

This clone was recorded once. J is TRBJ1-1 and V is TRBV6-5; TRBD1 aligns across 8 bases. The V gene's germline CDR1 is MNHEY and CDR2 SVGAGI. The trim removed 8 bases at V and 1 base at J, leaving 6 bases unmatched. The CDR3 sequence is 14 residues long. CDR3 protein: CASFRGTGNTEAFF. The CDR3 DNA follows: TGTGCCAGCTTCAGGGGGACAGGGAACACTGAAGCTTTCTTT.